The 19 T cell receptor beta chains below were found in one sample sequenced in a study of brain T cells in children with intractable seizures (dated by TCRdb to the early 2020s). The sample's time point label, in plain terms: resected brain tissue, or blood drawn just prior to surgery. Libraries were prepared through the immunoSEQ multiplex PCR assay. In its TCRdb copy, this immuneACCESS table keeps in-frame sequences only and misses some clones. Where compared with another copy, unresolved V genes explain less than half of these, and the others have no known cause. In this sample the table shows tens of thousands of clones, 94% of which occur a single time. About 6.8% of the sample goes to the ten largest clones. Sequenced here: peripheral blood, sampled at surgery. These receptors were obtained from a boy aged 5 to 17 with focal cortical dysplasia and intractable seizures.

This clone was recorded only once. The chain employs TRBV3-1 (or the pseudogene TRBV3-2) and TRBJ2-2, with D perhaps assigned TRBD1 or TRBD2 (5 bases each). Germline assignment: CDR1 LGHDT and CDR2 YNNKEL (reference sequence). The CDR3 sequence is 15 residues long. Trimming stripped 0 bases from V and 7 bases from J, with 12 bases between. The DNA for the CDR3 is TGTGCCAGCAGCCAAGATTTGGGGGTTTACGGGGAGCTGTTTTTT. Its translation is CASSQDLGVYGELFF.

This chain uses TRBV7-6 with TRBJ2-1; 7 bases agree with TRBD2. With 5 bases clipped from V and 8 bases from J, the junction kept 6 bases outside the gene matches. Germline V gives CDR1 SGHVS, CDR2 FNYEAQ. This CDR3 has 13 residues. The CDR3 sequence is CASSPGLVHEQFF. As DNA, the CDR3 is TGTGCCAGCAGCCCCGGACTAGTCCATGAGCAGTTCTTC.

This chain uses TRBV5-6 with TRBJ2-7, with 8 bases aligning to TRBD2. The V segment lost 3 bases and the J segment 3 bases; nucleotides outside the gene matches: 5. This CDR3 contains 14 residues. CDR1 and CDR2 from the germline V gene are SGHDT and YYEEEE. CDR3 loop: CASSSSGGYYEQYV. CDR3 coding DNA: TGTGCCAGCAGCTCGTCGGGAGGGTACTACGAGCAGTACGTC.

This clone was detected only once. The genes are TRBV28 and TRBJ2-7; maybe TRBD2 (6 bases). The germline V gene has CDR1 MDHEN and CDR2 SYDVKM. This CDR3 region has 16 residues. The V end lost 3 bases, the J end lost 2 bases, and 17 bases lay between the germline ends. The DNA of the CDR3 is TGTGCCAGCAGTTTTGGAATCGGGGGACCGACCTACGAGCAGTACTTC. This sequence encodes CASSFGIGGPTYEQYF. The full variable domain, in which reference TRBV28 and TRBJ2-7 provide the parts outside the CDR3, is DVKVTQSSRYLVKRTGEKVFLECVQDMDHENMFWYRQDPGLGLRLIYFSYDVKMKEKGDIPEGYSVSREKKERFSLILESASTNQTSMYLCASSFGIGGPTYEQYFGPGTRLTVT.

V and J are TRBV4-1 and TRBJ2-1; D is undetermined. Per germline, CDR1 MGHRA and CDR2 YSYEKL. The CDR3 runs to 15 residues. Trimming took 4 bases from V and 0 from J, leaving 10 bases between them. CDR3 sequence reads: CASSRKSSSYNEQFF. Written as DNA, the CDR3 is TGCGCCAGCAGCCGAAAGAGTAGCTCCTACAATGAGCAGTTCTTC.

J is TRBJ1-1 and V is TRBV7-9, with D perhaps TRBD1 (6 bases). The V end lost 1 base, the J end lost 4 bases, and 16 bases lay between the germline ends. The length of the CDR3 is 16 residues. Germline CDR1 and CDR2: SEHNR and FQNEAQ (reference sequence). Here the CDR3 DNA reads TGTGCCAGCAGCTTAGATGAGGGGCAGGGGTCCACTGAAGCTTTCTTT. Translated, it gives CASSLDEGQGSTEAFF.

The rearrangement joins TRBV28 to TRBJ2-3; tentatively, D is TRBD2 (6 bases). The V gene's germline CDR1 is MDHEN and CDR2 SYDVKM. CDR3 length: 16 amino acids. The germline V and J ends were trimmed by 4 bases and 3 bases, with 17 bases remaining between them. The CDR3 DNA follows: TGTGCCAGCAGTTCCCAGACGCGGGGATGGACAGATACGCAGTATTTT. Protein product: CASSSQTRGWTDTQYF.

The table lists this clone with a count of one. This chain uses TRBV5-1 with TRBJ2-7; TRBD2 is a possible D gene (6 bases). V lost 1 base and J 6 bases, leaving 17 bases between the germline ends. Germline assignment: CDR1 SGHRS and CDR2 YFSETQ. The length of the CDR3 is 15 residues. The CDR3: CASSLSVSGPSEQYF. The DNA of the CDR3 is TGCGCCAGCAGCTTGTCGGTTAGCGGCCCCTCCGAGCAGTACTTC. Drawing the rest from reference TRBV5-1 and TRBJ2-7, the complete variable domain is KAGVTQTPRYLIKTRGQQVTLSCSPISGHRSVSWYQQTPGQGLQFLFEYFSETQRNKGNFPGRFSGRQFSNSRSEMNVSTLELGDSALYLCASSLSVSGPSEQYFGPGTRLTVT.

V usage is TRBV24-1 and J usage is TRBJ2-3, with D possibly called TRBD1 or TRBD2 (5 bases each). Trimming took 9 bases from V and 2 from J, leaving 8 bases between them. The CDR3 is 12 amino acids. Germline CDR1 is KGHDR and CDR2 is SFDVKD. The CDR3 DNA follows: TGTGCCACCGGGGGAAACACAGATACGCAGTATTTT. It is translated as CATGGNTDTQYF.

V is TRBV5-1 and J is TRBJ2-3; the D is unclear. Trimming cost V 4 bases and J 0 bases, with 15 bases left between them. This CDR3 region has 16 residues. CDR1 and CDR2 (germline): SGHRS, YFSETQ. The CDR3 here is CASSGNLGSSTDTQYF. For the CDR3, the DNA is TGCGCCAGCAGCGGAAACCTGGGATCTAGCACAGATACGCAGTATTTT.

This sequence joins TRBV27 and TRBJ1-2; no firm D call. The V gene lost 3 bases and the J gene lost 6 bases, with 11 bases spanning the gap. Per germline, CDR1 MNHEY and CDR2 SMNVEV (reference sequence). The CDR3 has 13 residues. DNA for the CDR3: TGTGCCAGCAGTTTTTCGTCCGGAAATGGCTACACCTTC. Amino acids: CASSFSSGNGYTF.

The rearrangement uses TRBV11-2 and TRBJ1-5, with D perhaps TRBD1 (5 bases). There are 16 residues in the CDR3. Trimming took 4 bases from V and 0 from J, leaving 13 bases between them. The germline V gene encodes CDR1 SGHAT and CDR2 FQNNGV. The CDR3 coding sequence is TGTGCCAGCAGCTCCCGACAGACGCATAGCAATCAGCCCCAGCATTTT. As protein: CASSSRQTHSNQPQHF.

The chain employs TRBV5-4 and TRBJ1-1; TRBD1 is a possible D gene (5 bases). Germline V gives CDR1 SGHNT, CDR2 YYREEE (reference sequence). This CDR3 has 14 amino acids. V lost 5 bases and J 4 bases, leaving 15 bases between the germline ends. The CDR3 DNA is TGTGCCAGCAGGCTTCCGGGGAGGGGCACTGAAGCTTTCTTT. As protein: CASRLPGRGTEAFF.

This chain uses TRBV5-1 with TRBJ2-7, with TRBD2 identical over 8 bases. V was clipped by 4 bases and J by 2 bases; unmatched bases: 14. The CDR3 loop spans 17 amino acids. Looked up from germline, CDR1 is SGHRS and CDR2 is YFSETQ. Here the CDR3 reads CASSPRPSGSHPYEQYV. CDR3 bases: TGCGCCAGCAGCCCCCGCCCTAGCGGGTCTCACCCCTACGAGCAGTACGTC.

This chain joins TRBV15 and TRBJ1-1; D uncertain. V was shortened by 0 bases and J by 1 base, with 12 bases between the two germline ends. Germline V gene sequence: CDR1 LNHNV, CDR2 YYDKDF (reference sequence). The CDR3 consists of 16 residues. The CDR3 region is CATSRDPLATNTEAFF. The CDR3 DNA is TGTGCCACCAGCAGAGATCCTTTAGCAACGAACACTGAAGCTTTCTTT.

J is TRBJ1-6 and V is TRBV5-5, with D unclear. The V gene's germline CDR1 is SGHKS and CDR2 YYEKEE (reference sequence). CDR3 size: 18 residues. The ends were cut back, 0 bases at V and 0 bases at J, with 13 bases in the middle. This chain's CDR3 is CASSLGRLISSYNSPLHF. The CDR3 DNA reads TGTGCCAGCAGCTTGGGGCGGTTGATAAGCTCCTATAATTCACCCCTCCACTTT.

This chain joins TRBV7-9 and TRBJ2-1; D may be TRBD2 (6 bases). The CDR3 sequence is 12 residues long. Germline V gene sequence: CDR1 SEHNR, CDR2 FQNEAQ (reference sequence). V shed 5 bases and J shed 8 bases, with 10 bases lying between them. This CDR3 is CASSHRGYEQFF. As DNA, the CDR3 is TGTGCCAGCAGCCATCGGGGGTATGAGCAGTTCTTC.

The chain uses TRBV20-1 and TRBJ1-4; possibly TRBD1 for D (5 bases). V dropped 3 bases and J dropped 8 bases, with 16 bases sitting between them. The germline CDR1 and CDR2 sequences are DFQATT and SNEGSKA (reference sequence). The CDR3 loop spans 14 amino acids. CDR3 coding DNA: TGCAGTGCTAGTGATAGGGGAAAAGGGGAAAAACTGTTTTTT. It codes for CSASDRGKGEKLFF.

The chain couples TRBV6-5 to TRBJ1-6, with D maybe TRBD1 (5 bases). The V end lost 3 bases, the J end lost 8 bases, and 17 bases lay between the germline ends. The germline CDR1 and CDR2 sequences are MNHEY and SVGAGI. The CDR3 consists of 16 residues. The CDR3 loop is CASSYFTGRWDSPLHF. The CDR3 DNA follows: TGTGCCAGCAGTTATTTTACAGGCCGATGGGATTCACCCCTCCACTTT.